The 32 T cell receptor beta chains given below trace back to one sample, sequenced in a study of cytomegalovirus exposure and HLA in healthy donors. PCR amplification relied on 60 Vbeta primers (plus 13 Jbeta primers). Sequenced by immunoSEQ multiplex PCR; TCRdb stores in-frame clones only, minus some. This table has 200,000 to 250,000 clones, less than 80% appearing once. Sequencing input: PBMCs. The receptors were gathered from a girl aged 2-10 years in good health and CMV-seronegative.

J is TRBJ1-2 and V is TRBV4-1; 8 nucleotides line up with TRBD1. V gave up 4 bases and J gave up 7 bases; unmatched junction bases: 8. Germline V gene sequence: CDR1 MGHRA, CDR2 YSYEKL. This CDR3 is built from 14 residues. DNA of the CDR3: TGCGCCAGCAGCCCGTCGCAGGGGGCGGGTGGCTACACCTTC. The encoded protein is CASSPSQGAGGYTF.

V and J are TRBV2 and TRBJ2-7; D gene unclear. This CDR3 has 10 residues. The germline V gene has CDR1 SNHLY and CDR2 FYNNEI. Trimming removed 8 bases from V and 6 bases from J, with 8 bases in between. The CDR3: CASRAAEQYF. CDR3 nucleotide sequence: TGTGCCAGCCGCGCGGCCGAGCAGTACTTC.

The V call is TRBV4-1, the J call TRBJ2-7; TRBD1 matches at 7 bases. The CDR3 is 14 residues long. Trimming at V came to 0 bases and at J to 3 bases, leaving 2 bases not matched to a gene. The V gene's germline CDR1 is MGHRA and CDR2 YSYEKL. The CDR3 sequence is CASSQDNRGYEQYF. The DNA of the CDR3 is TGCGCCAGCAGCCAAGATAACAGGGGCTACGAGCAGTACTTC.

This clone showed up just a few times. The chain uses TRBV21-1 and TRBJ2-3; the listed D gene, TRBD2, was not tested against the DNA. TRBV21-1 is marked as a pseudogene. The CDR3 runs 16 residues. The CDR3 nucleotides are TGTGCCAGCAGCAAAATAGGGGGGGCTTGCACAGATACGCAGTATTTT. Translation: CASSKIGGACTDTQYF.

The CDR3: CASSTGGEVNEQFF. The CDR3 nucleotides read TGTGCCAGCAGCACGGGAGGAGAGGTCAATGAGCAGTTCTTC. The chain is built from TRBV6-6 and TRBJ2-1; TRBD2 aligns across 7 bases. This CDR3 has 14 residues. V shed 6 bases, J shed 6 bases, and the junction held 8 bases outside the gene matches. Germline loops: CDR1 MNHNY, CDR2 SVGAGI (reference sequence).

The genes are TRBV2 and TRBJ2-5; 9 positions agree with TRBD2. Germline lookup yields CDR1 SNHLY and CDR2 FYNNEI. The CDR3 is 14 amino acids. The V segment lost 8 bases and the J segment 1 base; nucleotides outside the gene matches: 5. The CDR3 spells CASLAGILQETQYF. In nucleotides, the CDR3 is TGTGCCAGCCTAGCGGGAATCCTCCAAGAGACCCAGTACTTC.

The CDR3 sequence: CSGLAGVTYEQYF. CDR3 in DNA: TGCAGCGGCCTAGCGGGGGTTACTTACGAGCAGTACTTC. V usage is TRBV29-1 and J usage is TRBJ2-7; 10 nucleotides align to TRBD2. CDR3 length equals 13 residues. After removal of 7 bases from V and 4 bases from J, the junction contained 7 bases not matched to a gene. Germline CDR1 and CDR2: SQVTM and ANQGSEA.

V gene TRBV2 combines with J gene TRBJ1-4; 7 bases are shared with TRBD1. This CDR3 is built from 15 residues. Trimming took 5 bases from V and 5 from J; bases not matched to a gene: 8. The germline CDR1 and CDR2 sequences are SNHLY and FYNNEI. CDR3 nucleotide sequence: TGTGCCAGCAGTCCGACCGGGACAGAGAATGAAAAACTGTTTTTT. Translated: CASSPTGTENEKLFF.

This chain connects TRBV6-1 to TRBJ2-5; 7 bases align to TRBD1. The CDR3 contains 16 residues. Per germline, CDR1 MNHNS and CDR2 SASEGT. V trimming: 3 bases; J trimming: 4 bases; junction bases outside the gene matches: 11. CDR3: CASSDGQATIRETQYF. The CDR3, as DNA: TGTGCCAGCAGTGACGGACAGGCGACGATAAGAGAGACCCAGTACTTC.

V usage is TRBV6-5 and J usage is TRBJ2-2, with D possibly TRBD2 on 5 matching bases. The CDR3 covers 14 residues. Germline V CDR1 and CDR2: MNHEY, SVGAGI. The germline V and J ends were trimmed by 10 bases and 1 base, with 13 bases remaining between them. The CDR3 DNA is TGTGCCACTTTTAATCGGGGGAACACCGGGGAGCTGTTTTTT. Protein sequence: CATFNRGNTGELFF.

V gene TRBV20-1 combines with J gene TRBJ1-1; D is unclear. Trimming removed 6 bases from V and 2 bases from J, with 4 bases in between. The germline V gene has CDR1 DFQATT and CDR2 SNEGSKA (reference sequence). CDR3 size: 10 residues. The CDR3 nucleotides are TGCAGTGCCCTAAACACTGAAGCTTTCTTT. The encoded protein is CSALNTEAFF.

The V and J genes are TRBV6-6 and TRBJ2-4; 7 bases fit TRBD1. Trimming at V came to 6 bases and at J to 4 bases, leaving 6 bases not matched to a gene. The CDR3 is made up of 14 amino acids. Germline V gives CDR1 MNHNY, CDR2 SVGAGI (reference sequence). CDR3: CASSKGTAKNIQYF. CDR3 nucleotide sequence: TGTGCCAGCAGCAAGGGGACAGCTAAAAACATTCAGTACTTC.

The V call is TRBV10-2, the J call TRBJ2-7; no definite D call. V gave up 4 bases and J gave up 7 bases, with 8 bases separating them. The CDR3 totals 11 residues. In germline, CDR1 is WSHSY, CDR2 SAAADI. CDR3 region: CASSGSAEQYF. The CDR3 coding sequence is TGCGCCAGCAGTGGGAGCGCGGAGCAGTACTTC.

The chain combines TRBV5-1 with TRBJ2-1; D is perhaps TRBD1 (6 bases). The germline V and J ends were trimmed by 4 bases and 3 bases, with 17 bases remaining between them. Germline CDR1 and CDR2: SGHRS and YFSETQ. The CDR3 length is 16 residues. CDR3: CASSRAGVLVYNEQFF. CDR3 bases: TGCGCCAGCAGCAGAGCAGGGGTCCTTGTCTACAATGAGCAGTTCTTC.

This clone has only a few counts. The chain recombines TRBV5-4 with TRBJ1-1, with 8 positions matching TRBD1. This CDR3 is built from 14 residues. Unmatched junction bases numbered 6, after V lost 2 bases and J lost 6 bases. Germline V gene data show CDR1 as SGHNT and CDR2 as YYREEE (reference sequence). The chain's CDR3 is CASSFGTQGAEAFF. The CDR3 nucleotides are TGTGCCAGCAGCTTTGGGACACAGGGGGCTGAAGCTTTCTTT.

V usage is TRBV16 and J usage is TRBJ1-1; the match to TRBD1 covers 9 bases. The CDR3 has 16 amino acids. The junction had 8 bases not matched to a gene; V was cut back by 1 base and J by 5 bases. Germline assignment: CDR1 KGHSY and CDR2 FQNENV. The DNA for the CDR3 is TGTGCCAGCAGCCAATTTGCAGGACAGGGGATAACTGAAGCTTTCTTT. It specifies CASSQFAGQGITEAFF.

The chain recombines TRBV2 with TRBJ2-7; D is perhaps TRBD1 (6 bases). V lost 9 bases, J lost 2 bases, and 14 bases lay in between. The CDR3 runs 13 residues. Germline V CDR1 and CDR2: SNHLY, FYNNEI. DNA of the CDR3: TGTGCCAGTGAGATAGGACAGACCTACGAGCAGTACTTC. It codes for CASEIGQTYEQYF.

The J gene is TRBJ2-3, the V gene TRBV15; the D gene is possibly TRBD1 (7 bases). The CDR3 consists of 19 residues. The V gene's germline CDR1 is LNHNV and CDR2 YYDKDF (reference sequence). With 5 bases removed from V and 2 bases from J, the gap between germline ends came to 26 bases. CDR3 loop: CATSPRKNKAGGITDTQYF. The CDR3 DNA sequence: TGTGCCACCAGCCCCCGAAAGAATAAGGCAGGGGGGATCACAGATACGCAGTATTTT.

This chain links TRBV9 with TRBJ2-5; maybe TRBD2 (7 bases). This CDR3 region has 19 residues. Germline lookup yields CDR1 SGDLS and CDR2 YYNGEE. Trimming shortened V by 4 bases and J by 3 bases, and 28 bases separated the two germline ends. CDR3 coding DNA: TGTGCCAGCAGCTCGAGCATCGAGCTTGAGGGGGGGCCCGAAGAGACCCAGTACTTC. This translates into CASSSSIELEGGPEETQYF.

The V gene is TRBV7-2, the J gene TRBJ1-1, with D perhaps TRBD1 (5 bases). The CDR3 length is 13 residues. Trimming pared 6 bases from V and 9 bases from J, leaving 17 bases between. CDR1 and CDR2 from the germline V gene are SGHTA and FQGNSA. The CDR3 DNA is TGTGCCAGCAGTCCCCCGGGGGTTCCGAAAGCTTTCTTT. Translating it yields CASSPPGVPKAFF.

The chain is built from TRBV7-6 and TRBJ2-5; 14 bases map to TRBD2. J gave up 3 bases and V 4 bases, and 4 bases lay outside the gene matches. Germline CDR1 and CDR2: SGHVS and FNYEAQ. CDR3 length: 16 residues. CDR3 bases: TGTGCCAGCAGCTCAAGACTAGCGGGAGGGGAAGAGACCCAGTACTTC. Its protein is CASSSRLAGGEETQYF.

The CDR3 nucleotides are TGCGCCAGCAGGGACAGGGTAGAACTCACCTACAATGAGCAGTTCTTC. This translates into CASRDRVELTYNEQFF. J is TRBJ2-1 and V is TRBV10-2, with 8 bases lining up with TRBD1. Germline trimming cut 6 bases from V and 2 bases from J; bases unmatched to any gene: 9. CDR3 length: 16 amino acids. Germline V gives CDR1 WSHSY, CDR2 SAAADI.

The chain is built from TRBV5-3 and TRBJ2-6, with D tentatively TRBD2 (5 bases). TRBV5-3 is treated as an ORF (open reading frame) with a function not yet certain. This CDR3 contains 16 residues. V was clipped by 1 base and J by 0 bases, with 8 bases between them. For the CDR3, the DNA is TGTGCCAGAAGCTTGCCCCGGGACTCTGGGGCCAACGTCCTGACTTTC. It yields the protein CARSLPRDSGANVLTF.

The rearrangement links TRBV10-1 to TRBJ2-1; 11 bases align to TRBD2. The CDR3 is made up of 19 amino acids. CDR1 and CDR2 from the germline V gene are WNHNN and SYGVQD (reference sequence). Trimming removed 3 bases from V and 0 bases from J; junction bases left unmatched: 10. The CDR3 loop is CASSEFSIAGGPSYNEQFF. The CDR3 coding sequence is TGCGCCAGCAGTGAATTCTCAATAGCGGGAGGGCCCTCCTACAATGAGCAGTTCTTC.

This chain joins TRBV6-5 and TRBJ2-7, with 9 bases lining up with TRBD1. Germline V gene data show CDR1 as MNHEY and CDR2 as SVGAGI. The CDR3 loop spans 15 amino acids. Trimming at V came to 4 bases and at J to 1 base, leaving 5 bases not matched to a gene. DNA for the CDR3: TGTGCCAGCAGTTCCCCGGGACAGGGATCCTACGAGCAGTACTTC. This codes for CASSSPGQGSYEQYF.

The CDR3 DNA reads TGCGCCAGCAGCTTGCGGGGGGGCAACACTGAAGCTTTCTTT. Its translation: CASSLRGGNTEAFF. The chain uses TRBV5-1 and TRBJ1-1, with D perhaps TRBD1 (6 bases). Germline V CDR1 and CDR2: SGHRS, YFSETQ. The CDR3 spans 14 residues. V dropped 1 base and J dropped 2 bases, with 9 bases sitting between them.

This clone was found a few times. The chain joins TRBV19 to TRBJ2-7, with 7 bases matching TRBD1. With V trimmed by 3 bases and J by 0 bases, 5 bases remained unmatched. This CDR3 has 15 residues. Germline V gives CDR1 LNHDA, CDR2 SQIVND (reference sequence). The CDR3 loop reads CASSIKRGHSYEQYF. In DNA, the CDR3 is TGTGCCAGTAGTATCAAGAGGGGGCACTCCTACGAGCAGTACTTC.

The V and J genes are TRBV5-4 and TRBJ1-2; 7 bases are a match to TRBD1. Trimming at V came to 2 bases and at J to 3 bases, leaving 7 bases not matched to a gene. The germline CDR1 and CDR2 sequences are SGHNT and YYREEE (reference sequence). This CDR3 is 15 amino acids long. The CDR3 DNA is TGTGCCAGCAGCTTCCAAACAGGGGCCCACTATGGCTACACCTTC. Translation gives CASSFQTGAHYGYTF.

This clone was seen only once. This rearrangement joins TRBV5-1 to TRBJ1-1, with D tentatively TRBD1 (6 bases). V lost 1 base, J lost 4 bases, and 17 bases lay in between. Germline-derived CDR1 and CDR2 are SGHRS and YFSETQ. The CDR3 is made up of 16 amino acids. The CDR3 loop reads CASSLTGPYGGTEAFF. The CDR3 bases are TGCGCCAGCAGCTTGACAGGGCCTTATGGGGGCACTGAAGCTTTCTTT.

The rearrangement links TRBV6-1 to TRBJ1-4, with 8 bases lining up with TRBD1. Germline CDR1 reads MNHNS; CDR2 reads SASEGT. V lost 3 bases and J lost 7; bases outside the gene matches: 4. The CDR3 sequence is 14 residues long. The CDR3 sequence is CASSDPTGGEKLFF. The CDR3 coding sequence is TGTGCCAGCAGTGACCCTACAGGGGGTGAAAAACTGTTTTTT.

The chain combines TRBV19 with TRBJ1-2; TRBD1 is a possible D gene (5 bases). The V gene lost 1 base and the J gene lost 6 bases, with 15 bases spanning the gap. Germline V CDR1 and CDR2: LNHDA, SQIVND (reference sequence). This CDR3 spans 15 amino acids. This chain's CDR3 is CASSIVTAGLDGYTF. CDR3 in DNA: TGTGCCAGTAGTATAGTGACAGCCGGTCTCGATGGCTACACCTTC. Combining the CDR3 with reference TRBV19 and TRBJ1-2 gives the whole variable domain DGGITQSPKYLFRKEGQNVTLSCEQNLNHDAMYWYRQDPGQGLRLIYYSQIVNDFQKGDIAEGYSVSREKKESFPLTVTSAQKNPTAFYLCASSIVTAGLDGYTFGSGTRLTVV.

The chain carries TRBV6-5 and TRBJ1-2, with TRBD1 identical over 7 bases. The CDR3 loop spans 15 amino acids. V was pared by 5 bases and J by 0 bases, with 6 bases of the junction left unmatched. Germline CDR1 reads MNHEY; CDR2 reads SVGAGI. The CDR3 sequence: CASSVGTATNYGYTF. In DNA, the CDR3 is TGTGCCAGCAGTGTGGGGACAGCCACTAACTATGGCTACACCTTC.